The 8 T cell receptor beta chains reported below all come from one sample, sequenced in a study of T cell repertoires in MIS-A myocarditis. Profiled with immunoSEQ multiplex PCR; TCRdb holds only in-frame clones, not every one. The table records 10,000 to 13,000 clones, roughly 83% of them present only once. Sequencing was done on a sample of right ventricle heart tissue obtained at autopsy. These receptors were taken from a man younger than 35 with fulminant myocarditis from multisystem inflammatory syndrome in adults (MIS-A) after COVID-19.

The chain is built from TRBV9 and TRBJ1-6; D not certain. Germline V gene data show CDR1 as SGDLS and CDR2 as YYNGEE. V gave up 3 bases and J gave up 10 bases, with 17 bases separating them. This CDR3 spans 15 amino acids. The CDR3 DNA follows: TGTGCCAGCAGCGCTGGGGAGGGATTAGGGTCACCCCTCCACTTT. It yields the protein CASSAGEGLGSPLHF.

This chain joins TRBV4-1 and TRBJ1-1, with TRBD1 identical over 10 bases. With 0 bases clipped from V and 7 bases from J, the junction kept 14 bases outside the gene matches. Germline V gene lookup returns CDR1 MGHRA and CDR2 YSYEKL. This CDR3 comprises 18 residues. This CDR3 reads CASSQDLRQGALSDEAFF. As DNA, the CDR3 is TGCGCCAGCAGCCAAGATTTGAGACAGGGGGCCCTTAGTGATGAAGCTTTCTTT.

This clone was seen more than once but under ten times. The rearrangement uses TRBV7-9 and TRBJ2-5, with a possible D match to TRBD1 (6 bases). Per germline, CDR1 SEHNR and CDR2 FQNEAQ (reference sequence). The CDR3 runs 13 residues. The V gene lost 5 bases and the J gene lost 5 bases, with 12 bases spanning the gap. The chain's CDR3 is CASSQQGRETQYF. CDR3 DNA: TGTGCCAGCAGCCAACAGGGCCGGGAGACCCAGTACTTC.

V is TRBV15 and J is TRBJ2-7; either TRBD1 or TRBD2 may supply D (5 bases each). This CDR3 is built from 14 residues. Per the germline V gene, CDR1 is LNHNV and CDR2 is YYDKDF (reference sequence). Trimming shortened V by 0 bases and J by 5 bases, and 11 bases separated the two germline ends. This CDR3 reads CATSRDWGPNEQYF. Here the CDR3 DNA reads TGTGCCACCAGCAGAGATTGGGGACCTAACGAGCAGTACTTC.

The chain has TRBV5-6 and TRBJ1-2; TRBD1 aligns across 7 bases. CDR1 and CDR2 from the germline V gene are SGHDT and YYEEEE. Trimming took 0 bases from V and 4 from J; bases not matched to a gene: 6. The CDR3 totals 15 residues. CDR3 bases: TGTGCCAGCAGCTTGGTGTCAGGGGGAGGCTATGGCTACACCTTC. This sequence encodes CASSLVSGGGYGYTF.

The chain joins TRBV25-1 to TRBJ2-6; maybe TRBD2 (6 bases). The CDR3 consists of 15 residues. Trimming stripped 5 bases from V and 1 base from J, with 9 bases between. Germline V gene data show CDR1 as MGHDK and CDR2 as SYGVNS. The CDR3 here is CASSWGVSGANVLTF. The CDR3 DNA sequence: TGTGCCAGCAGTTGGGGGGTTTCTGGGGCCAACGTCCTGACTTTC.

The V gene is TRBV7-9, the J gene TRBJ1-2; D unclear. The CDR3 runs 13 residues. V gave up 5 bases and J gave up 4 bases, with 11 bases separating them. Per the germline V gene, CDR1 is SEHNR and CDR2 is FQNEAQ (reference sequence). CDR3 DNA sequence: TGTGCCAGCAGCGCGGCGTCGACCTATGGCTACACCTTC. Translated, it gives CASSAASTYGYTF. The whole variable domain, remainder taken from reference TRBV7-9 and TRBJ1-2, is DTGVSQNPRHKITKRGQNVTFRCDPISEHNRLYWYRQTLGQGPEFLTYFQNEAQLEKSRLLSDRFSAERPKGSFSTLEIQRTEQGDSAMYLCASSAASTYGYTFGSGTRLTVV.

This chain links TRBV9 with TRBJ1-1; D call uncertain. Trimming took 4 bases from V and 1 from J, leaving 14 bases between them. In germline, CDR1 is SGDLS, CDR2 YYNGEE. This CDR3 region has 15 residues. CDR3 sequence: CASSKRVQGNTEAFF. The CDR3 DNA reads TGTGCCAGCAGCAAAAGAGTTCAAGGGAACACTGAAGCTTTCTTT.